These T cell receptor beta chains were read from a single sample in a study of T cell repertoires in cytomegalovirus infection. TCRdb independently ran MiXCR on the reads; one entry per CDR3 protein. The sample lists some 110,000 distinct CDR3 sequences, around 10% occurring once. Their target antigens are unknown. The sequencing sample was made of PBMCs, sequenced either directly or after in vitro stimulation (not recorded which). These receptor sequences come from a human donor in good health (CMV status not recorded). Some clones in this sample may be carry-over from other donors' samples. Both conserved end residues are part of each CDR3. A D gene is named only where the DNA matches it firmly. Expanded clones are given a class, and other clones once, few, many or no size at all.

>TRBV7-2|many|.|TRBJ2-3
TGTGCCAGCAGCTCGGGACAACTCACAGATACGCAGTATTTT
CASSSGQLTDTQYF
>TRBV7-6|many|.|TRBJ2-1
TGTGCCAGCGCCAAGGGGTGGGGGTACAATGAGCAGTTCTTC
CASAKGWGYNEQFF
>TRBV28|few|.|TRBJ1-5
TGTGCCAGCAGTTTGCCCTACAGGACTAATAGCAATCAGCCCCAGCATTTT
CASSLPYRTNSNQPQHF
>TRBV7-9|many|.|TRBJ1-4
TGTGCCAGCAGCTCCTCACGGGCAACTAATGAAAAACTGTTTTTT
CASSSSRATNEKLFF
>TRBV25-1|many|.|TRBJ1-1
TGTGCCAGCAGACCCCAGGGGTTGAACACTGAAGCTTTCTTT
CASRPQGLNTEAFF
>TRBV20-1|few|.|TRBJ2-3
TGCAGTGCCAGTCCCCCCAATGGCGGTACGCAGTATTTT
CSASPPNGGTQYF
>TRBV9|.|.|TRBJ2-5
TGTGCCAGCAGTGGGCTAGAAGAGACCCAGTACTTC
CASSGLEETQYF
>TRBV6-2/TRBV6-3|few|.|TRBJ2-7
TGTGCCAGCAGTAGAACTCGCTTGGCCTACGAGCAGTACTTC
CASSRTRLAYEQYF
>TRBV7-2|many|TRBD1|TRBJ1-1
TGTGCCAGCAGCTTATTCCAGGGGGACACTGAAGCTTTCTTT
CASSLFQGDTEAFF
>TRBV4-1|many|.|TRBJ1-2
TGCGCCAGCAGCCAAGTCTTTCCCGGCCCACCCTATGGCTACACCTTC
CASSQVFPGPPYGYTF
>TRBV27|many|TRBD1|TRBJ1-4
TGTGCCAGCAGGGGGACAGGAACTAATGAAAAACTGTTTTTT
CASRGTGTNEKLFF
>TRBV7-9|.|.|TRBJ2-7
TGTGCCAGCAGCTTAGGGCTAGCCGACAATTACGAGCAGTACTTC
CASSLGLADNYEQYF
>TRBV7-2|many|.|TRBJ2-4
TGTGCCAGCAGCTTAGTGGGGGGACTACGGGGGGCCATTCAGTACTTC
CASSLVGGLRGAIQYF
>TRBV19|few|.|TRBJ2-7
TGTGCCAGTAGTATGAGGCTAGACTACGAGCAGTACTTC
CASSMRLDYEQYF
>TRBV19|many|TRBD2|TRBJ2-1
TGTGCCAGTTCCGGGACTAGCGCTTACAATGAGCAGTTCTTC
CASSGTSAYNEQFF
>TRBV7-8|many|.|TRBJ2-3
TGTGCCAGCAGCTTAGGCCCCAAGACTAGTTCAGATACGCAGTATTTT
CASSLGPKTSSDTQYF
>TRBV18|many|.|TRBJ1-6
TGTGCCAGCTCACTAGGTCCGGAAGGGATGAATTCACCCCTCCACTTT
CASSLGPEGMNSPLHF
>TRBV7-8|.|.|TRBJ2-3
TGTGCCAGCAGCCTAGGAGCGGCCGGGCCGTATTTT
CASSLGAAGPYF
>TRBV7-2|once|TRBD2|TRBJ2-2
TGTGCCAGCAGCTCGCCCGGGGGGGCCCCCACCGGGGAGCTGTTTTTT
CASSSPGGAPTGELFF
>TRBV7-7|.|TRBD1|TRBJ2-5
TGTGCTAGCAGCTTAGGGGGCCGCCAAGAGACCCAGTACTTC
CASSLGGRQETQYF
>TRBV2|many|TRBD1|TRBJ1-2
TGTGCCAGCAGTCAAGGACAGGTGGGGGTTGGCTACACCTTC
CASSQGQVGVGYTF
>TRBV7-8|.|TRBD1|TRBJ1-6
TGTGCCAGCAGCTTAGCGACAGGGGGCTTTTCACCCCTCCACTTT
CASSLATGGFSPLHF
>TRBV10-3|few|TRBD2|TRBJ2-3
TGTGCCATCAGTGAGTCGACGCTAGCGGGAGGTGGGACCACAGATACGCAGTATTTT
CAISESTLAGGGTTDTQYF
>TRBV6-2/TRBV6-3|.|.|TRBJ2-7
TGTGCCAGCAGTTTTTCGGGGGACGAGCAGTACTTC
CASSFSGDEQYF
>TRBV29-1|many|.|TRBJ1-1
TGCAGCGCGTCTGACCGGGGGCTTGGGGCTGAAGCTTTCTTT
CSASDRGLGAEAFF
>TRBV4-3|.|.|TRBJ1-2
TGCGCCAGCAGCCAAGATCCGAGGGACACGACTCATGGCTACACCTTC
CASSQDPRDTTHGYTF
>TRBV12-3/TRBV12-4|.|.|TRBJ1-1
TGTGCCAGCAATGGGGGGGACACTGAAGCTTTCTTT
CASNGGDTEAFF
>TRBV20-1|.|TRBD1|TRBJ2-5
TGCAGCCTAATCGGGGCAGGGGGCACCCAAGAGACCCAGTACTTC
CSLIGAGGTQETQYF
>TRBV7-8|few|.|TRBJ1-1
TGTGCCAGCAGCGGGGGGGGGGGTTGGGGGGGAACTGAAGCTTTCTTT
CASSGGGGWGGTEAFF
>TRBV28|many|TRBD2|TRBJ2-1
TGTGCCAGCAGTGTTCCGGGACTAGCGGGAGATTTTCCTAGTGGTGAGCAGTTCTTC
CASSVPGLAGDFPSGEQFF
>TRBV5-8|few|TRBD1|TRBJ2-1
TGTGCCAGCAGCAAGGGACAGGGAGCCTACAATGAGCAGTTCTTC
CASSKGQGAYNEQFF
>TRBV7-9|.|TRBD2|TRBJ2-1
TGTGCCAGCAGCTCCTCGGGACTAGCGGGAAGGAGGCAGTTCTTC
CASSSSGLAGRRQFF
>TRBV7-2|many|.|TRBJ2-5
TGTGCCAGCAGCTTAGATAGTAGTAGAGAGACCCAGTACTTC
CASSLDSSRETQYF
>TRBV28|many|TRBD2|TRBJ2-7
TGTGCCAGCAGTCCGGACCTAGGGACTAGCGGTGATATTGCCTACGAGCAGTACTTC
CASSPDLGTSGDIAYEQYF
>TRBV7-2|many|TRBD1|TRBJ1-5
TGTGCCAGCAGCTTACGGACAGGGACAAATCAGCCCCAGCATTTT
CASSLRTGTNQPQHF
>TRBV19|.|.|TRBJ1-6
TGTGCCAGTAGTATTACCGGAGATAATTCACCCCTCCACTTT
CASSITGDNSPLHF
>TRBV25-1|few|TRBD2|TRBJ2-3
TGTGCCAGCAGCCTTCTAGCGGGAGAGGCAGATACGCAGTATTTT
CASSLLAGEADTQYF
>TRBV7-2|many|TRBD1|TRBJ1-1
TGTGCCAGCAGCCCCCGGGACAGGGGTATCGCTGAAGCTTTCTTT
CASSPRDRGIAEAFF
>TRBV5-1|many|TRBD2|TRBJ2-5
TGCGCCAGCAGCGGGGGACTAGCGGGAGAGACCCAGTACTTC
CASSGGLAGETQYF
>TRBV23-1|.|.|TRBJ2-7
TGCGCCAGCAGTCAATCGGGGCTAGCCGAGGGTAACGAGCAGTACTTC
CASSQSGLAEGNEQYF
>TRBV29-1|few|.|TRBJ1-5
TGCAGCGTTACGGATAGCAATCAGCCCCAGCATTTT
CSVTDSNQPQHF
>TRBV7-9|many|.|TRBJ1-1
TGTGCCAGCGGACTGAACACTGAAGCTTTCTTT
CASGLNTEAFF
>TRBV19|many|.|TRBJ2-3
TGTGCCAGTAGTATTTGGGGCAGGGACACAGATACGCAGTATTTT
CASSIWGRDTDTQYF
>TRBV7-2|many|TRBD2|TRBJ2-5
TGTGCCAGCAGCTTAGGGGCTAGCGGCAAACAAGAGACCCAGTACTTC
CASSLGASGKQETQYF
>TRBV7-9|many|TRBD2|TRBJ2-1
TGTGCCAGCAGCGTCCGCGGGAGTGGGGGTGCGAATGAGCAGTTCTTC
CASSVRGSGGANEQFF